A single sample is the source of the 27 T cell receptor beta chains below, sequenced in a study of T cell responses to AZD1222 COVID-19 vaccine. Here immunoSEQ multiplex PCR was the method, and the copy in TCRdb shows in-frame clones only, minus some. The top ten clones hold roughly 4.5% of a sample with approximately 83,000 clones, 90% to 95% of them seen once. This sample comprised peripheral blood, obtained on day 0 of MenACWY control vaccination. These receptors all stem from an adult in good health.

A single count supports this clone. V is TRBV11-2 and J is TRBJ2-5; the D call may be TRBD1 or TRBD2 (5 bases each). Trimming cost V 3 bases and J 1 base, with 18 bases left between them. Germline V lookup: CDR1 SGHAT, CDR2 FQNNGV. This CDR3 is 17 amino acids long. Here the CDR3 reads CASSLGVGRQLQETQYF. CDR3 bases: TGTGCCAGCAGCTTGGGGGTGGGCAGACAACTCCAAGAGACCCAGTACTTC.

The chain employs TRBV9 and TRBJ2-1; 7 nucleotides agree with TRBD2. The CDR3 consists of 13 residues. CDR1 is SGDLS, CDR2 YYNGEE, per germline. Trimming took 0 bases from V and 15 from J; bases not matched to a gene: 9. CDR3 sequence: CASSVGRAGESFF. In DNA form, the CDR3 reads TGTGCCAGCAGCGTAGGGAGGGCGGGAGAGTCGTTCTTC.

In this sample, this clone turned up a few times. The rearrangement uses TRBV28 and TRBJ2-5; possibly TRBD1 or TRBD2 for D (5 bases each). The CDR3 sequence is 15 residues long. The germline V and J ends were trimmed by 1 base and 5 bases, with 14 bases remaining between them. Germline CDR1 MDHEN, CDR2 SYDVKM. This chain's CDR3 is CASSLSGPEVETQYF. The CDR3 nucleotides read TGTGCCAGCAGTTTATCGGGACCGGAGGTGGAGACCCAGTACTTC. The whole variable domain, filled in from reference TRBV28 and TRBJ2-5, reads DVKVTQSSRYLVKRTGEKVFLECVQDMDHENMFWYRQDPGLGLRLIYFSYDVKMKEKGDIPEGYSVSREKKERFSLILESASTNQTSMYLCASSLSGPEVETQYFGPGTRLLVL.

The chain has TRBV19 and TRBJ1-1; 9 positions agree with TRBD1. V lost 5 bases to trimming and J lost 0 bases; unmatched junction nucleotides: 7. This CDR3 contains 16 residues. The germline V gene has CDR1 LNHDA and CDR2 SQIVND (reference sequence). CDR3 DNA sequence: TGTGCCAGTAGTGCCGGGACAGGGAGGATGAACACTGAAGCTTTCTTT. This gives the protein CASSAGTGRMNTEAFF.

The gene calls are TRBV27 and TRBJ1-2; the D gene is possibly TRBD1 (5 bases). CDR1 MNHEY and CDR2 SMNVEV come from the germline V gene (reference sequence). V gave up 6 bases and J gave up 5 bases, with 13 bases separating them. This CDR3 has 13 amino acids. Here the CDR3 DNA reads TGTGCCAGCAGCCCCGGCGGGGCGTATGGCTACACCTTC. It is translated as CASSPGGAYGYTF.

The rearrangement joins TRBV5-1 to TRBJ1-2; maybe TRBD1 (6 bases). Trimming stripped 4 bases from V and 3 bases from J, with 16 bases between. The CDR3 totals 15 residues. CDR1 is SGHRS and CDR2 is YFSETQ in the germline V gene. CDR3 nucleotides: TGCGCCAGCAGCAGGGGAATGGGGGCTGACTATGGCTACACCTTC. The encoded protein is CASSRGMGADYGYTF.

The rearrangement links TRBV14 to TRBJ1-4, with D unresolved. The length of the CDR3 is 15 residues. V lost 2 bases and J 3 bases, leaving 10 bases between the germline ends. Germline lookup yields CDR1 SGHDN and CDR2 FVKESK. This chain's CDR3 is CASSQRTRANEKLFF. The CDR3 nucleotides read TGTGCCAGCAGCCAACGGACGAGGGCTAATGAAAAACTGTTTTTT.

J is TRBJ2-3 and V is TRBV30; D might be TRBD2 (6 bases). CDR3 length equals 16 residues. Deletions cut 0 bases from V and 0 bases from J, with 13 bases between. CDR1 is GTSNPN, CDR2 SVGIG, per germline (reference sequence). CDR3 DNA: TGTGCCTGGAGTGTGGGGGAGGTATCTAGCACAGATACGCAGTATTTT. Its translation: CAWSVGEVSSTDTQYF.

The chain employs TRBV5-4 and TRBJ2-7; 8 bases fit TRBD1. The CDR3 has 14 amino acids. Per germline, CDR1 SGHNT and CDR2 YYREEE (reference sequence). V lost 0 bases, J lost 5 bases, and 4 bases stayed unmatched. The CDR3 loop reads CASSLVDREDEQYF. Written as DNA, the CDR3 is TGTGCCAGCAGCTTGGTGGACAGGGAGGACGAGCAGTACTTC.

The gene calls are TRBV5-1 and TRBJ2-3; perhaps TRBD1 as D (5 bases). The CDR3 runs 14 residues. The V gene lost 3 bases and the J gene lost 3 bases, with 11 bases spanning the gap. Germline loops: CDR1 SGHRS, CDR2 YFSETQ. The CDR3 here is CASSWQGRTDTQYF. CDR3 in DNA: TGCGCCAGCAGCTGGCAGGGAAGAACAGATACGCAGTATTTT.

The rearrangement uses TRBV28 and TRBJ1-3; TRBD1 might be the D (6 bases). With 5 bases removed from V and 5 bases from J, the gap between germline ends came to 13 bases. CDR1 and CDR2 (germline): MDHEN, SYDVKM. The length of the CDR3 is 14 residues. The CDR3 loop reads CASSIPGGRNTIYF. The CDR3, as DNA: TGTGCCAGCAGTATCCCGGGGGGCCGAAACACCATATATTTT.

In this sample, this clone is medium-sized. The chain recombines TRBV7-3 with TRBJ2-3, with a tentative D call TRBD2 (5 bases). This CDR3 spans 15 amino acids. Trimming shortened V by 4 bases and J by 4 bases, and 15 bases separated the two germline ends. Germline V gene lookup returns CDR1 SGHTA and CDR2 FQGTGA. In DNA form, the CDR3 reads TGTGCCAGCAGCTCCGGCACGGAGGCATCAGATACGCAGTATTTT. It encodes CASSSGTEASDTQYF.

The gene calls are TRBV11-3 and TRBJ2-7; D might be TRBD1 or TRBD2, each matching 5 bases. The CDR3 runs to 13 residues. CDR1 SGHNT and CDR2 YENEEA come from the germline V gene. Trimming left V 5 bases short and J 1 base short, with 9 bases between. The CDR3 protein is CASSPGPSYEQYF. In DNA form, the CDR3 reads TGTGCCAGCAGCCCGGGGCCATCCTACGAGCAGTACTTC.

The chain recombines TRBV3-1 (or the pseudogene TRBV3-2) with TRBJ1-2, with D uncertain. The CDR3 sequence is 12 residues long. In germline, CDR1 is LGHDT, CDR2 YNNKEL (reference sequence). V lost 8 bases to trimming and J lost 2 bases, with 9 bases between them. DNA for the CDR3: TGTGCCAGCGCTCAAGGGAACTATGGCTACACCTTC. This gives the protein CASAQGNYGYTF.

This clone was seen a single time. The V and J genes are TRBV5-1 and TRBJ2-7; D is unresolved. The CDR3 totals 15 residues. Germline V CDR1 and CDR2: SGHRS, YFSETQ. V lost 0 bases, J lost 5 bases, and 15 bases lay in between. The CDR3 region has the DNA TGCGCCAGCAGCTTGGCCGGCAGGAGCTACCACGAGCAGTACTTC. It yields the protein CASSLAGRSYHEQYF.

The chain combines TRBV7-2 with TRBJ1-1; D is undetermined. Germline V gene lookup returns CDR1 SGHTA and CDR2 FQGNSA. The CDR3 extends over 15 amino acids. The V and J ends lost 1 base and 3 bases respectively, with 12 bases between them. The DNA of the CDR3 is TGTGCCAGCAGCTTAGGGCCGGCCCGCCACACTGAAGCTTTCTTT. It translates to CASSLGPARHTEAFF. Looking up the rest from reference TRBV7-2 and TRBJ1-1 gives the full variable domain: GAGVSQSPSNKVTEKGKDVELRCDPISGHTALYWYRQSLGQGLEFLIYFQGNSAPDKSGLPSDRFSAERTGGSVSTLTIQRTQQEDSAVYLCASSLGPARHTEAFFGQGTRLTVV.

V usage is TRBV9 and J usage is TRBJ2-7; maybe TRBD1 (6 bases). This CDR3 contains 12 residues. Trimming pared 3 bases from V and 5 bases from J, leaving 9 bases between. Germline V gives CDR1 SGDLS, CDR2 YYNGEE. CDR3 in amino acids: CASSGSGDEQYF. The CDR3 nucleotides are TGTGCCAGCAGCGGGTCAGGGGACGAGCAGTACTTC.

The rearrangement joins TRBV18 to TRBJ2-1; D is possibly TRBD2 (6 bases). The CDR3 is 13 residues long. CDR1 KGHSH and CDR2 LQKENI come from the germline V gene. The V and J ends lost 8 bases and 8 bases respectively, with 16 bases between them. CDR3 nucleotide sequence: TGTGCCAGCCCTGGACCCGGGAGAGATGAGCAGTTCTTC. Protein: CASPGPGRDEQFF.

The rearrangement uses TRBV18 and TRBJ1-1; the D is unclear. The CDR3 consists of 15 residues. Trimming left V 2 bases short and J 2 bases short, with 12 bases between. CDR1 is KGHSH, CDR2 LQKENI, per germline. This chain's CDR3 is CASSPLPIDNTEAFF. CDR3 in DNA: TGTGCCAGCTCACCATTACCCATTGATAACACTGAAGCTTTCTTT.

V usage is TRBV7-2 and J usage is TRBJ2-3; no definite D call. The CDR3 totals 14 residues. Germline CDR1 SGHTA, CDR2 FQGNSA. Trimming took off 4 bases at V and 2 bases at J, with 10 bases between the two ends. The CDR3 DNA sequence: TGTGCCAGCAGCTCACCCCCCCCCACAGATACGCAGTATTTT. Its protein product is CASSSPPPTDTQYF.

This chain connects TRBV12-2 to TRBJ1-4. TRBV12-2 counts as a pseudogene. The length of the CDR3 is 14 residues. CDR3 loop: CASRSTDGRTELFF. CDR3 coding DNA: TGTGCAAGTCGCTCCACGGATGGGCGGACGGAACTGTTTTTT.

The rearrangement links TRBV7-9 to TRBJ1-1; no definite D call. From germline, CDR1 is SEHNR and CDR2 FQNEAQ (reference sequence). Trimming removed 5 bases from V and 5 bases from J, with 12 bases in between. The CDR3 sequence is 13 residues long. For the CDR3, the DNA is TGTGCCAGCAGCCACAGCGGACTTACTGAAGCTTTCTTT. Translation gives CASSHSGLTEAFF.

The rearrangement links TRBV9 to TRBJ2-1, with TRBD1 matching over 10 bases. Germline-derived CDR1 and CDR2 are SGDLS and YYNGEE. V lost 5 bases and J lost 3; bases outside the gene matches: 5. CDR3 size: 15 residues. The DNA of the CDR3 is TGTGCCAGCAGTCAAGGGGACAGGGGCTACAATGAGCAGTTCTTC. As protein: CASSQGDRGYNEQFF.

J is TRBJ2-5 and V is TRBV5-4, with no clear D. CDR3 length: 12 residues. V was cut by 1 base and J by 5 bases, with 6 bases left in between. Germline CDR1 is SGHNT and CDR2 is YYREEE (reference sequence). CDR3 DNA sequence: TGTGCCAGCAGCTTGTCACAGGAGACCCAGTACTTC. Translated: CASSLSQETQYF.

The chain has TRBV5-6 and TRBJ1-2; D is undetermined. Germline assignment: CDR1 SGHDT and CDR2 YYEEEE. The ends were cut back, 0 bases at V and 8 bases at J, with 8 bases in the middle. The CDR3 runs 12 residues. CDR3 in DNA: TGTGCCAGCAGCTTGGTAAGAAAAGGCTACACCTTC. It translates to CASSLVRKGYTF.

Only a few counts were recorded for this clone. The genes are TRBV28 and TRBJ1-1; D may be TRBD1 (5 bases). Germline lookup yields CDR1 MDHEN and CDR2 SYDVKM. V was pared by 6 bases and J by 7 bases, with 21 bases between. This CDR3 spans 15 amino acids. In DNA, the CDR3 is TGTGCCAGCAGCGGGGGGTCACAGGAAGGGAATGAAGCTTTCTTT. This codes for CASSGGSQEGNEAFF.

This chain joins TRBV5-1 and TRBJ2-1, with 12 bases matching TRBD2. Germline values: CDR1 SGHRS, CDR2 YFSETQ. The CDR3 runs 15 residues. V gave up 6 bases and J gave up 8 bases; unmatched junction bases: 9. In nucleotides, the CDR3 is TGCGCCAGCACCCCTAGCGGGAGGGCCGGGGATGAGCAGTTCTTC. It yields the protein CASTPSGRAGDEQFF.